A single sample is the source of the 16 T cell receptor beta chains below, sequenced in a study of response to subunit inactivated influenza vaccine. TCRdb independently ran MiXCR on the RT-PCR reads; one entry per CDR3 protein. The repertoire includes about 830,000 distinct CDR3 sequences, approximately 17% of them detected once, and 11% sits in the top ten. This specimen consisted of PBMCs from blood, obtained around 5 days after vaccination. The source of these receptors is a man aged 50-59 years who received an inactivated influenza vaccine.

This clonotype was counted only a few times. The J gene is TRBJ2-7, the V gene TRBV5-6; D is perhaps TRBD2 (6 bases). Per germline, CDR1 SGHDT and CDR2 YYEEEE. V lost 6 bases and J 3 bases, leaving 13 bases between the germline ends. This CDR3 comprises 13 residues. The CDR3: CASNRDLIYEQYF. The CDR3 nucleotides read TGTGCCAGCAACCGGGACTTGATCTACGAGCAGTACTTC.

This clonotype has more than one count but fewer than ten. The J gene is TRBJ2-1, the V gene TRBV14, with 13 bases lining up with TRBD2. The length of the CDR3 is 19 residues. CDR1 and CDR2 (germline): SGHDN, FVKESK. The trim removed 1 base at V and 0 bases at J, leaving 6 bases unmatched. The CDR3 here is CASSQGLAGGPSSYNEQFF. The CDR3 nucleotides read TGTGCCAGCAGCCAAGGACTAGCGGGGGGTCCCAGCTCCTACAATGAGCAGTTCTTC.

The chain is built from TRBV6-1 and TRBJ2-7; 11 bases line up with TRBD1. Germline-derived CDR1 and CDR2 are MNHNS and SASEGT. V was pared by 7 bases and J by 5 bases, with 7 bases of the junction left unmatched. The CDR3 is made up of 14 amino acids. CDR3 sequence: CASNNRDRGDEQYF. Here the CDR3 DNA reads TGTGCCAGCAATAACCGGGACAGGGGGGACGAGCAGTACTTC.

The chain uses TRBV5-1 and TRBJ2-7, with D maybe TRBD2 (6 bases). The ends were cut back, 5 bases at V and 2 bases at J, with 20 bases in the middle. The CDR3 sequence is 16 residues long. Germline V CDR1 and CDR2: SGHRS, YFSETQ. The CDR3 region is CASSPTGTLTPYEQYF. The CDR3 DNA is TGCGCCAGCAGTCCAACCGGGACTTTGACTCCCTACGAGCAGTACTTC.

This chain connects TRBV7-2 to TRBJ2-3, with D maybe TRBD2 (5 bases). V lost 4 bases and J 3 bases, leaving 20 bases between the germline ends. Germline assignment: CDR1 SGHTA and CDR2 FQGNSA. The CDR3 extends over 17 amino acids. The DNA of the CDR3 is TGTGCCAGCAGCTCCTCCCCGGGGAGAACCGGAACAGATACGCAGTATTTT. The encoded protein is CASSSSPGRTGTDTQYF.

The chain combines TRBV11-3 with TRBJ2-3, with no clear D. Trimming removed 5 bases from V and 6 bases from J, with 12 bases in between. The CDR3 consists of 13 residues. Per germline, CDR1 SGHNT and CDR2 YENEEA. CDR3 in DNA: TGTGCCAGCAGCCAGGAAACCAGGGATACGCAGTATTTT. It is translated as CASSQETRDTQYF. Combining the CDR3 with reference TRBV11-3 and TRBJ2-3 gives the whole variable domain EAGVVQSPRYKIIEKKQPVAFWCNPISGHNTLYWYLQNLGQGPELLIRYENEEAVDDSQLPKDRFSAERLKGVDSTLKIQPAELGDSAVYLCASSQETRDTQYFGPGTRLTVL.

The V and J genes are TRBV6-1 and TRBJ1-3, with D perhaps matching TRBD1 (5 bases). This CDR3 contains 16 residues. Germline CDR1 and CDR2: MNHNS and SASEGT. The ends were cut back, 1 base at V and 4 bases at J, with 14 bases in the middle. CDR3: CASSEVGRGRGNTIYF. In nucleotides, the CDR3 is TGTGCCAGCAGTGAAGTCGGAAGGGGTAGAGGAAACACCATATATTTT.

CDR3: CASSVGVGGRDTQYF. In DNA form, the CDR3 reads TGTGCCAGCAGCGTAGGGGTAGGGGGCCGCGATACGCAGTATTTT. V and J are TRBV9 and TRBJ2-3, with 7 positions matching TRBD1. With V trimmed by 0 bases and J by 6 bases, 7 bases remained unmatched. Germline CDR1 and CDR2: SGDLS and YYNGEE. This CDR3 comprises 15 residues. The whole variable domain, remainder taken from reference TRBV9 and TRBJ2-3, is DSGVTQTPKHLITATGQRVTLRCSPRSGDLSVYWYQQSLDQGLQFLIQYYNGEERAKGNILERFSAQQFPDLHSELNLSSLELGDSALYFCASSVGVGGRDTQYFGPGTRLTVL.

The chain uses TRBV12-3 or TRBV12-4 and TRBJ2-7, with 7 bases matching TRBD1. Trimming removed 3 bases from V and 0 bases from J; junction bases left unmatched: 5. There are 15 residues in the CDR3. DNA for the CDR3: TGTGCCAGCAGTTTCGGACAGGAGAGCTCCTACGAGCAGTACTTC. This encodes CASSFGQESSYEQYF.

The chain joins TRBV20-1 to TRBJ2-7; D unresolved. Per germline, CDR1 DFQATT and CDR2 SNEGSKA (reference sequence). Trimming pared 4 bases from V and 6 bases from J, leaving 7 bases between. This CDR3 is 10 amino acids long. The CDR3 is CSATGPEQYF. Here the CDR3 DNA reads TGCAGTGCTACCGGGCCCGAGCAGTACTTC.

This clonotype was recorded many times. The chain uses TRBV20-1 and TRBJ2-7, with D perhaps TRBD2 (6 bases). This CDR3 region has 12 residues. Germline loops: CDR1 DFQATT, CDR2 SNEGSKA (reference sequence). The CDR3 region is CSAGTLAYEQYF. The CDR3 DNA reads TGCAGCGCGGGGACTCTCGCCTACGAGCAGTACTTC.

This clonotype appeared a few times. The CDR3 sequence is CASSPGQLRNTIYF. The CDR3 bases are TGCGCCAGCAGCCCCGGACAGCTTCGAAACACCATATATTTT. The rearrangement uses TRBV5-1 and TRBJ1-3, with D tentatively TRBD1 (6 bases). The V end was cut by 4 bases, the J end by 5 bases, with 13 bases between. In germline, CDR1 is SGHRS, CDR2 YFSETQ. The CDR3 consists of 14 residues.

The genes are TRBV20-1 and TRBJ1-2; 8 nucleotides agree with TRBD1. Germline V gene sequence: CDR1 DFQATT, CDR2 SNEGSKA (reference sequence). Losses at the gene ends were 0 bases for V and 5 bases for J; bases not matched to a gene: 14. The CDR3 runs to 17 residues. The CDR3 coding sequence is TGCAGTGCTAGAGATGGCGGTAGGCAGGGGGCATGGTATGGCTACACCTTC. Translated, it gives CSARDGGRQGAWYGYTF.

The V and J genes are TRBV7-9 and TRBJ2-7, with D hard to call. This CDR3 is 14 amino acids long. Germline lookup yields CDR1 SEHNR and CDR2 FQNEAQ (reference sequence). V dropped 1 base and J dropped 4 bases, with 11 bases sitting between them. The CDR3 nucleotides are TGTGCCAGCAGCTTAGGATACGGCCGATACGAGCAGTACTTC. Amino acids: CASSLGYGRYEQYF.

This rearrangement joins TRBV6-1 to TRBJ2-1; D is possibly TRBD2 (7 bases). The CDR3 consists of 15 residues. The ends were cut back, 7 bases at V and 0 bases at J, with 13 bases in the middle. Germline CDR1 MNHNS, CDR2 SASEGT. The CDR3 region has the DNA TGTGCCAGCAAGGGGGGGCGGGACTCCTACAATGAGCAGTTCTTC. It codes for CASKGGRDSYNEQFF.

This clonotype was found once. The chain uses TRBV20-1 and TRBJ2-1; 8 bases fit TRBD2. This CDR3 spans 13 amino acids. Germline V CDR1 and CDR2: DFQATT, SNEGSKA (reference sequence). The CDR3 DNA reads as TGCAGACTCCCCCGGGGGGGCTACAATGAGCAGTTCTTC. Amino acids: CRLPRGGYNEQFF.